These 13 T cell receptor beta chains originate from one sample sequenced in a study of cytomegalovirus exposure and HLA in healthy donors. Primers for the PCR totalled 60 Vbeta and 13 Jbeta. Method: immunoSEQ multiplex PCR; TCRdb's copy keeps in-frame clones and lacks some. This table holds roughly 150,000 clones, over 60% found once. Specimen: PBMCs. All receptors come from a young woman in good health and CMV-seropositive.

The chain couples TRBV6-5 to TRBJ1-1; 7 nucleotides line up with TRBD1. Trimming at V came to 0 bases and at J to 1 base, leaving 2 bases not matched to a gene. The germline V gene has CDR1 MNHEY and CDR2 SVGAGI. The CDR3 is 15 amino acids. The CDR3 here is CASSYSYRGNTEAFF. CDR3 nucleotide sequence: TGTGCCAGCAGTTACTCTTACAGGGGGAACACTGAAGCTTTCTTT.

This chain links TRBV11-2 with TRBJ1-1, with a weak D call TRBD1 (6 bases). This CDR3 region has 16 residues. With 4 bases removed from V and 5 bases from J, the gap between germline ends came to 20 bases. Germline V CDR1 and CDR2: SGHAT, FQNNGV. The CDR3 reads CASSSMTQGRGTEAFF. The CDR3 DNA reads TGTGCCAGCAGCTCTATGACGCAAGGGAGGGGGACTGAAGCTTTCTTT.

The chain recombines TRBV30 with TRBJ1-1; possibly TRBD1 for D (5 bases). The CDR3 totals 14 residues. Per the germline V gene, CDR1 is GTSNPN and CDR2 is SVGIG (reference sequence). With 5 bases removed from V and 1 base from J, the gap between germline ends came to 14 bases. CDR3 sequence reads: CAWGEGHWNTEAFF. The CDR3 DNA sequence: TGTGCCTGGGGGGAGGGGCACTGGAACACTGAAGCTTTCTTT.

This clone is a singleton in its sample. The rearrangement joins TRBV4-1 to TRBJ2-1; maybe TRBD1 (5 bases). The CDR3 totals 16 residues. Germline CDR1 is MGHRA and CDR2 is YSYEKL. The germline V and J ends were trimmed by 1 base and 0 bases, with 10 bases remaining between them. The DNA of the CDR3 is TGCGCCAGCAGCCAAGTCCAGGGTACCTCCTACAATGAGCAGTTCTTC. Translated: CASSQVQGTSYNEQFF.

This chain connects TRBV2 to TRBJ2-1; weak D call: TRBD1 (5 bases). Germline CDR1 SNHLY, CDR2 FYNNEI. V shed 3 bases and J shed 11 bases, with 17 bases lying between them. The CDR3 covers 14 residues. For the CDR3, the DNA is TGTGCCAGCAGTGATCGTCAGGGAATTGAGAAGCAGTTCTTC. Its translation is CASSDRQGIEKQFF.

The gene calls are TRBV19 and TRBJ1-5; tentative D call: TRBD1 (5 bases). V was cut by 7 bases and J by 6 bases, with 16 bases left in between. Germline CDR1 and CDR2: LNHDA and SQIVND (reference sequence). The CDR3 is 14 amino acids. This CDR3 reads CASTRQTFGQPQHF. CDR3 nucleotide sequence: TGTGCCAGTACGAGACAGACATTCGGTCAGCCCCAGCATTTT.

CDR3 amino acids: CASSPGTSGVRETQYF. The CDR3, as DNA: TGTGCCAGCAGTCCCGGGACTAGCGGGGTGAGGGAGACCCAGTACTTC. The V call is TRBV6-6, the J call TRBJ2-5, with 13 bases aligning to TRBD2. Unmatched junction bases numbered 8, after V lost 5 bases and J lost 5 bases. Germline lookup yields CDR1 MNHNY and CDR2 SVGAGI (reference sequence). This CDR3 spans 16 amino acids.

The rearrangement joins TRBV18 to TRBJ1-1; the D is unclear. This CDR3 is 15 amino acids long. The V gene lost 5 bases and the J gene lost 6 bases, with 19 bases spanning the gap. Germline lookup yields CDR1 KGHSH and CDR2 LQKENI. This chain's CDR3 is CASSLRTVEESEAFF. The DNA of the CDR3 is TGTGCCAGCTCATTGAGGACGGTGGAGGAGTCTGAAGCTTTCTTT.

The chain carries TRBV25-1 and TRBJ2-1; possible D gene TRBD2, 6 bases. Germline CDR1 is MGHDK and CDR2 is SYGVNS. The V and J ends lost 3 bases and 5 bases respectively, with 17 bases between them. The CDR3 has 16 amino acids. CDR3 sequence reads: CASSEVPGRPHNEQFF. DNA for the CDR3: TGTGCCAGCAGTGAGGTCCCAGGGAGGCCCCACAATGAGCAGTTCTTC.

This clone occurred a few times. The chain couples TRBV7-2 to TRBJ2-7; D is possibly TRBD1 (6 bases). The CDR3 has 14 residues. The V and J ends lost 1 base and 3 bases respectively, with 10 bases between them. Germline V gives CDR1 SGHTA, CDR2 FQGNSA. CDR3 in amino acids: CASSLVQGFYEQYF. CDR3 sequence (DNA): TGTGCCAGCAGCTTAGTCCAGGGGTTCTACGAGCAGTACTTC.

The chain carries TRBV30 and TRBJ2-7; TRBD2 agrees at 8 bases. V lost 2 bases to trimming and J lost 7 bases; unmatched junction nucleotides: 7. The CDR3 length is 13 residues. The germline CDR1 and CDR2 sequences are GTSNPN and SVGIG (reference sequence). Here the CDR3 reads CAWSTSGSQEQYF. In DNA form, the CDR3 reads TGTGCCTGGAGTACCAGCGGGAGCCAAGAGCAGTACTTC. Full variable domain (rest looked up from reference TRBV30 and TRBJ2-7): SQTIHQWPATLVQPVGSPLSLECTVEGTSNPNLYWYRQAAGRGLQLLFYSVGIGQISSEVPQNLSASRPQDRQFILSSKKLLLSDSGFYLCAWSTSGSQEQYFGPGTRLTVT.

This CDR3 is CASSLRTGSSGNTIYF. DNA of the CDR3: TGTGCCAGCAGCCTCCGGACAGGATCATCTGGAAACACCATATATTTT. The rearrangement links TRBV13 to TRBJ1-3, with 7 bases matching TRBD1. V was pared by 5 bases and J by 1 base, with 8 bases of the junction left unmatched. There are 16 residues in the CDR3. The germline V gene encodes CDR1 PRHDT and CDR2 FYEKMQ (reference sequence).

The CDR3 loop is CASSYRGFDGYTF. The DNA for the CDR3 is TGTGCCAGCAGTTACCGGGGTTTTGATGGCTACACCTTC. The rearrangement links TRBV6-5 to TRBJ1-2; D remains unclear. The V gene's germline CDR1 is MNHEY and CDR2 SVGAGI. CDR3 size: 13 residues. V lost 2 bases and J 6 bases, leaving 10 bases between the germline ends.